This TCR beta chain was identified in a study of blood T cell repertoires in COVID-19. TCRdb's table, derived via immunoSEQ multiplex PCR, lists solely in-frame clones and lacks some. Of approximately 260,000 clones listed, approximately 86% are singletons. The germline gives CDR1 MNHEY, CDR2 SVGAGI. Trimming removed 6 bases from V and 5 bases from J; junction bases left unmatched: 4. This CDR3 is built from 13 residues. The chain has TRBV6-5 and TRBJ1-5; TRBD1 matches at 7 bases. This clonotype was sampled from a man aged 18 to 30 with active or convalescent COVID-19. Material: peripheral blood. The CDR3 DNA reads as TGTGCCAGCAGCTACAGGGGCGATCAGCCCCAGCATTTT. Its translation is CASSYRGDQPQHF.